This is a list of T cell receptor beta chains from one sample in a study of cytomegalovirus exposure and HLA in healthy donors. Method: immunoSEQ multiplex PCR; TCRdb's copy keeps in-frame clones and lacks some. The sample lists under 250,000 clones, around four fifths occurring once. Source material: PBMCs. These receptors were taken from a woman under 30 in good health and CMV-seronegative. The conserved cysteine and the conserved F or W are not part of the CDR3 here. Fields, in order: CDR3 protein, J gene, V gene.

cdr3_aa: ASSDPAGNALPYQPQH
j_call: TRBJ1-5
v_call: TRBV6-1

cdr3_aa: ASSGGQSTLLF
j_call: TRBJ2-2
v_call: TRBV7-6

cdr3_aa: ASRTGRVNTEAF
j_call: TRBJ1-1
v_call: TRBV6-5

cdr3_aa: ASSPGGRNSPLH
j_call: TRBJ1-6
v_call: TRBV18

cdr3_aa: ASKTSGYEQY
j_call: TRBJ2-7
v_call: TRBV6-6

cdr3_aa: ASSPAQLGDSNQPQH
j_call: TRBJ1-5
v_call: TRBV27

cdr3_aa: ASSVQSGTGSQPQH
j_call: TRBJ1-5
v_call: TRBV11-2

cdr3_aa: ASSTTRTVGYGYT
j_call: TRBJ1-2
v_call: TRBV19

cdr3_aa: AWGATDTQY
j_call: TRBJ2-3
v_call: TRBV30

cdr3_aa: ASTDRALYGYT
j_call: TRBJ1-2
v_call: TRBV6-4

cdr3_aa: ASSLAGTGLETQY
j_call: TRBJ2-5
v_call: TRBV28

cdr3_aa: ASSLGFAPGTPYSNQPQH
j_call: TRBJ1-5
v_call: TRBV11-3

cdr3_aa: ASSVGQGAYEQY
j_call: TRBJ2-7
v_call: TRBV9

cdr3_aa: ASSLRAGGRTDTQY
j_call: TRBJ2-3
v_call: TRBV5-1

cdr3_aa: AWSGRDVNNSPLH
j_call: TRBJ1-6
v_call: TRBV30

cdr3_aa: ASSDGQGSGYT
j_call: TRBJ1-2
v_call: TRBV25-1

cdr3_aa: ASSEWRAGVETQY
j_call: TRBJ2-5
v_call: TRBV10-1

cdr3_aa: ASSPPGYGYT
j_call: TRBJ1-2
v_call: TRBV19

cdr3_aa: ASSFLTVQETQY
j_call: TRBJ2-5
v_call: TRBV28

cdr3_aa: ASSIGVLKTQY
j_call: TRBJ2-5
v_call: TRBV19

cdr3_aa: ASSRTGGNQPQH
j_call: TRBJ1-5
v_call: TRBV2